This T cell receptor beta chain emerged from a study of cytomegalovirus exposure and HLA in healthy donors. This clone was observed a handful of times. Germline values: CDR1 SGHTA, CDR2 FQGTGA. The CDR3 consists of 14 residues. The trim removed 1 base at V and 7 bases at J, leaving 4 bases unmatched. The PCR ran on 60 Vbeta and 13 Jbeta primers. Data came from immunoSEQ multiplex PCR; TCRdb stores just in-frame clones and leaves some out. Of about 130,000 clones listed, 60% to 85% are singletons. This receptor was taken from a man between 25 and 39 years old in good health and CMV-seronegative. Sequenced: PBMCs. The J gene is TRBJ2-1, the V gene TRBV7-3; 7 bases map to TRBD2. The CDR3 loop reads CASSLMGLLNEQFF. DNA of the CDR3: TGTGCCAGCAGCTTAATGGGACTACTTAATGAGCAGTTCTTC.